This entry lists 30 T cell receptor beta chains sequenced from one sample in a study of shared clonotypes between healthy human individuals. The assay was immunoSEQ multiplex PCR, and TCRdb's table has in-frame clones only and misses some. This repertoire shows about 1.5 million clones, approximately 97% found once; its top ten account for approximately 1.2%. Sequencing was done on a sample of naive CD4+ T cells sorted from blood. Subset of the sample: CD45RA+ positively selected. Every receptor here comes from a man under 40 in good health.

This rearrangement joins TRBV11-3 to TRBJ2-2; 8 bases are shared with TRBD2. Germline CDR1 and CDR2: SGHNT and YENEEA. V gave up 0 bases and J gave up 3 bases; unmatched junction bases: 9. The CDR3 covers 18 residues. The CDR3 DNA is TGTGCCAGCAGCTTAGATCGAGTCGGGAGGGCCGACACCGGGGAGCTGTTTTTT. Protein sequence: CASSLDRVGRADTGELFF.

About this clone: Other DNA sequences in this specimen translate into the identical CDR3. The CDR3 sequence: CASSPYKGNQPQHF. In nucleotides, the CDR3 is TGTGCCAGCTCCCCCTACAAAGGTAATCAGCCCCAGCATTTT. This rearrangement joins TRBV18 to TRBJ1-5; D gene uncertain. CDR3 length: 14 residues. CDR1 is KGHSH, CDR2 LQKENI, per germline. The V gene lost 6 bases and the J gene lost 4 bases, with 13 bases spanning the gap.

The CDR3 loop reads CASSLDLTGDPFF. CDR3 DNA sequence: TGTGCCAGCAGCTTAGATCTGACTGGTGACCCGTTCTTC. The rearrangement uses TRBV11-3 and TRBJ2-1, with no clear D. The CDR3 is 13 residues long. Trimming cost V 0 bases and J 15 bases, with 15 bases left between them. The germline V gene has CDR1 SGHNT and CDR2 YENEEA.

In nucleotides, the CDR3 is TGTGCCAGCAGTTACTCGAGGAGAAGCGCTAACTATGGCTACACCTTC. Protein product: CASSYSRRSANYGYTF. The gene calls are TRBV6-5 and TRBJ1-2; D is unclear. Germline CDR1 is MNHEY and CDR2 is SVGAGI. The germline V and J ends were trimmed by 0 bases and 0 bases, with 11 bases remaining between them. The CDR3 runs 16 residues.

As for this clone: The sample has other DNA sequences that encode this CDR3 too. The CDR3 sequence is CASSIGLSTDTQYF. The CDR3 bases are TGTGCCAGTAGTATTGGGCTCAGCACAGATACGCAGTATTTT. The rearrangement uses TRBV19 and TRBJ2-3; no clear D gene. Germline V gives CDR1 LNHDA, CDR2 SQIVND (reference sequence). Trimming pared 3 bases from V and 0 bases from J, leaving 7 bases between. This CDR3 spans 14 amino acids.

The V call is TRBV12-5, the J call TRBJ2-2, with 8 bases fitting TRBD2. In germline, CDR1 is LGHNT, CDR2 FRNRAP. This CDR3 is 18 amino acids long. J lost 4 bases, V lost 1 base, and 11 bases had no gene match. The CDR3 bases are TGTGCTAGTGGTTTGGCCCTCAATCGCGGGAGGATCACCGGGGAGCTGTTTTTT. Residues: CASGLALNRGRITGELFF.

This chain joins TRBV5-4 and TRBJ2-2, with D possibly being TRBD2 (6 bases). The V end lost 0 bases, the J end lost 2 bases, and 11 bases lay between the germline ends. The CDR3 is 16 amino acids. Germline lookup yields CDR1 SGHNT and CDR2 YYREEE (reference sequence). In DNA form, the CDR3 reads TGTGCCAGCAGCTTGGTCGGGAGAATCAACACCGGGGAGCTGTTTTTT. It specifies CASSLVGRINTGELFF. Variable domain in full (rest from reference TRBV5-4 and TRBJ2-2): ETGVTQSPTHLIKTRGQQVTLRCSSQSGHNTVSWYQQALGQGPQFIFQYYREEENGRGNFPPRFSGLQFPNYSSELNVNALELDDSALYLCASSLVGRINTGELFFGEGSRLTVL.

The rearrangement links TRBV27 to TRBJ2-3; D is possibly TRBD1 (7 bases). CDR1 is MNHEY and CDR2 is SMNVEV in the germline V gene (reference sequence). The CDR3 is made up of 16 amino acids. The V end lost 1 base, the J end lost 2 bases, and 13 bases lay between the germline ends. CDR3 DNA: TGTGCCAGCAGTTTATGGAGGGGGCTAAACACAGATACGCAGTATTTT. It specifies CASSLWRGLNTDTQYF.

This CDR3 reads CASSSPGQGDKNIQYF. CDR3 DNA: TGTGCCAGCAGCTCACCGGGACAGGGTGACAAAAACATTCAGTACTTC. V gene TRBV5-4 combines with J gene TRBJ2-4; 9 nucleotides agree with TRBD1. CDR3 size: 16 residues. The ends lost 3 bases at V and 3 bases at J; junction bases unmatched: 7. Germline V CDR1 and CDR2: SGHNT, YYREEE (reference sequence).

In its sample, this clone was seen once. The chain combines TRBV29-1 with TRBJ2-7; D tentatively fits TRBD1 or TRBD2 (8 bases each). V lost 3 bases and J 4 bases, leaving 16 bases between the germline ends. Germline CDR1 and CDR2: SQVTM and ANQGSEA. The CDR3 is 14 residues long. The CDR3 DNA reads TGCAGCGTTGAGGTAGCGGGGACAGGTTACGAGCAGTACTTC. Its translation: CSVEVAGTGYEQYF.

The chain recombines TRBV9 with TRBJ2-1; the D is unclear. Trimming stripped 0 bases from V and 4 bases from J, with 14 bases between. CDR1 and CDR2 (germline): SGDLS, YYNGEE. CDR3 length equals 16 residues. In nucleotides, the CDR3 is TGTGCCAGCAGCGTAGATGACGCCTTTCGGTACAATGAGCAGTTCTTC. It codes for CASSVDDAFRYNEQFF.

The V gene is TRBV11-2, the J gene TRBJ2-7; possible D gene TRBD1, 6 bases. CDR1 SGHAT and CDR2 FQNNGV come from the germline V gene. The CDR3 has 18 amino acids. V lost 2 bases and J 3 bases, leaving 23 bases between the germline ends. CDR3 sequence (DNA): TGTGCCAGCAGCTTAAGGGTTGACGGGACAAGGAGCAACTACGAGCAGTACTTC. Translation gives CASSLRVDGTRSNYEQYF. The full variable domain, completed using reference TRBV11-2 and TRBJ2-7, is EAGVAQSPRYKIIEKRQSVAFWCNPISGHATLYWYQQILGQGPKLLIQFQNNGVVDDSQLPKDRFSAERLKGVDSTLKIQPAKLEDSAVYLCASSLRVDGTRSNYEQYFGPGTRLTVT.

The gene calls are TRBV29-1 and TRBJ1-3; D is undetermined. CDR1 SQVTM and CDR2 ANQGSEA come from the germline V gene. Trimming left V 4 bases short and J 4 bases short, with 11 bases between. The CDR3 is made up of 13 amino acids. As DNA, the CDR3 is TGCAGCGTTGGGGAGGTGCTCGGAAACACCATATATTTT. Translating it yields CSVGEVLGNTIYF.

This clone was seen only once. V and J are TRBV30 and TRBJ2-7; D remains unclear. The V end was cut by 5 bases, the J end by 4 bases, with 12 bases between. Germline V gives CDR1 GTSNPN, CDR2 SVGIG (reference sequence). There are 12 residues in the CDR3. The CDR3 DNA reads TGTGCCTGGGGCGACACCGCGTACGAGCAGTACTTC. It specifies CAWGDTAYEQYF.

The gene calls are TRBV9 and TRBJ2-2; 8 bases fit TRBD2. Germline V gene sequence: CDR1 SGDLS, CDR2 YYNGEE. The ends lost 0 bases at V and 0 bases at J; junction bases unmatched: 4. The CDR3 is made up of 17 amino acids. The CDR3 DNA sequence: TGTGCCAGCAGCGTAGTCGGGAGGGCCGCGAACACCGGGGAGCTGTTTTTT. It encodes CASSVVGRAANTGELFF.

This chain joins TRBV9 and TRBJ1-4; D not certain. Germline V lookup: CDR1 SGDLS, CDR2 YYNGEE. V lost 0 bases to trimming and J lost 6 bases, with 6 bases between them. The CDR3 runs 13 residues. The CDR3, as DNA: TGTGCCAGCAGCGTAGGACACGATGAAAAACTGTTTTTT. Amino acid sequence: CASSVGHDEKLFF.

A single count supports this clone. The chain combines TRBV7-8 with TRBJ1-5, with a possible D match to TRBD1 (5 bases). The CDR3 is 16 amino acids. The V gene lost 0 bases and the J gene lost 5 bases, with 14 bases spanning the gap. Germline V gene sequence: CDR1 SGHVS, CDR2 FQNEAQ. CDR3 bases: TGTGCCAGCAGCTTAGCGACAGTTCTCCCTCATCAGCCCCAGCATTTT. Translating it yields CASSLATVLPHQPQHF.

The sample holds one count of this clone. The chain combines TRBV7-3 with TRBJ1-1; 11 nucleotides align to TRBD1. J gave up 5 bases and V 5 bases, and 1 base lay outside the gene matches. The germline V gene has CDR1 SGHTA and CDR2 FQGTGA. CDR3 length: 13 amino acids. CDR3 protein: CASSRDRGTEAFF. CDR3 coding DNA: TGTGCCAGCAGCAGGGACAGGGGGACTGAAGCTTTCTTT.

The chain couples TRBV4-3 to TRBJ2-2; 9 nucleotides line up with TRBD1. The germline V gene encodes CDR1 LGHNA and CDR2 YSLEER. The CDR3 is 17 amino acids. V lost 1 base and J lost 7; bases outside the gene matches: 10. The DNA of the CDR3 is TGCGCCAGCAGCCAAGTTGTCCGGGACAGGGTAGGCGGGGAGCTGTTTTTT. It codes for CASSQVVRDRVGGELFF.

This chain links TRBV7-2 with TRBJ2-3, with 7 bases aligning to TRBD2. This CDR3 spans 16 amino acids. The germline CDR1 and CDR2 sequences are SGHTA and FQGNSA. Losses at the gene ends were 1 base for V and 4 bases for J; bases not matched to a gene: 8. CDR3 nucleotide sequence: TGTGCCAGCAGCTTAGTTCCGGGAGGAGTCGCAGATACGCAGTATTTT. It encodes CASSLVPGGVADTQYF.

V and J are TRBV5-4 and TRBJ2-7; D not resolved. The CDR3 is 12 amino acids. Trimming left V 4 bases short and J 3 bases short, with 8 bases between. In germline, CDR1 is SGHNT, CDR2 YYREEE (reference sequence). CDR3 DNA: TGTGCCAGCAGCGCCCATAGCTACGAGCAGTACTTC. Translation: CASSAHSYEQYF.

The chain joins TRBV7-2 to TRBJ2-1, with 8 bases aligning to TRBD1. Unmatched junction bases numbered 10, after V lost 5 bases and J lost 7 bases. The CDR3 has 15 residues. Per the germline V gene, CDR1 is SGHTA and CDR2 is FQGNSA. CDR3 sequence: CASSPGTGARNEQFF. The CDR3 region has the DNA TGTGCCAGCAGCCCCGGGACAGGCGCTAGGAATGAGCAGTTCTTC. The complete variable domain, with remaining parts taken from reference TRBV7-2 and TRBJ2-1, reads GAGVSQSPSNKVTEKGKDVELRCDPISGHTALYWYRQSLGQGLEFLIYFQGNSAPDKSGLPSDRFSAERTGGSVSTLTIQRTQQEDSAVYLCASSPGTGARNEQFFGPGTRLTVL.

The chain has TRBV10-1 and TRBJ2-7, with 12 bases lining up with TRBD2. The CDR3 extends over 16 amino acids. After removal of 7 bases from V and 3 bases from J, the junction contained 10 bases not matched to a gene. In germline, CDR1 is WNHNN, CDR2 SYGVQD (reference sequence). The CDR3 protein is CASNLLAGGPLYEQYF. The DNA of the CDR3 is TGCGCCAGCAATCTACTAGCGGGAGGTCCCCTCTACGAGCAGTACTTC.

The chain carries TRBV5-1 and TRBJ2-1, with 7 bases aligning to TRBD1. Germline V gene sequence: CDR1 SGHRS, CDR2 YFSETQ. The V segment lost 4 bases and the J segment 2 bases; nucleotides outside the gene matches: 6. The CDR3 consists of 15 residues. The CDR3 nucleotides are TGCGCCAGCAGCAAGACAGGGTCGGCCTACAATGAGCAGTTCTTC. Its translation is CASSKTGSAYNEQFF.

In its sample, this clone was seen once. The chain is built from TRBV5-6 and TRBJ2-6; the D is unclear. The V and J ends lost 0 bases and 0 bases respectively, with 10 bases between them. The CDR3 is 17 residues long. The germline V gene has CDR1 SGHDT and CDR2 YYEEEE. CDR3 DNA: TGTGCCAGCAGCTTGGTCGGAAAGACCTCTGGGGCCAACGTCCTGACTTTC. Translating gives CASSLVGKTSGANVLTF.

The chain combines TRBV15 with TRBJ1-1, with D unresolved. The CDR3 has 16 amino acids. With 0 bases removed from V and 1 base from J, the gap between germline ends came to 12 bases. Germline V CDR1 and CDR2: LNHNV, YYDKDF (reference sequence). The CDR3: CATSRDLVMANTEAFF. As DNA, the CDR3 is TGTGCCACCAGCAGAGATCTCGTTATGGCGAACACTGAAGCTTTCTTT. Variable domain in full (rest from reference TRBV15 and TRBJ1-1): DAMVIQNPRYQVTQFGKPVTLSCSQTLNHNVMYWYQQKSSQAPKLLFHYYDKDFNNEADTPDNFQSRRPNTSFCFLDIRSPGLGDTAMYLCATSRDLVMANTEAFFGQGTRLTVV.

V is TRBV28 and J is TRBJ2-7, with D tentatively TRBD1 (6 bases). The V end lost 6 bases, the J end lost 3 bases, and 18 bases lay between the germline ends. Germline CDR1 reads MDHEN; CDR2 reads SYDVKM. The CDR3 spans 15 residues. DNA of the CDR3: TGTGCCAGCAGCCCTCCCGGGACAATTAACTACGAGCAGTACTTC. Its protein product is CASSPPGTINYEQYF.

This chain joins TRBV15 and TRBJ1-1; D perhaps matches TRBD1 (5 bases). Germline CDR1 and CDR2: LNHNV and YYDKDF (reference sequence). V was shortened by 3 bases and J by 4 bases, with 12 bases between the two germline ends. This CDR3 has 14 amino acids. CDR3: CATSSPRRGTEAFF. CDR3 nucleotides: TGTGCCACCAGCAGTCCCCGGAGGGGCACTGAAGCTTTCTTT. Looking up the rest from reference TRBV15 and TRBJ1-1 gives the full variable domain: DAMVIQNPRYQVTQFGKPVTLSCSQTLNHNVMYWYQQKSSQAPKLLFHYYDKDFNNEADTPDNFQSRRPNTSFCFLDIRSPGLGDTAMYLCATSSPRRGTEAFFGQGTRLTVV.

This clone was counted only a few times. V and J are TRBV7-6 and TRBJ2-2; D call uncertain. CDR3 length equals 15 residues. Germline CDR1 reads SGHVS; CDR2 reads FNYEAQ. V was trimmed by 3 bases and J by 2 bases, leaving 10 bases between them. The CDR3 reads CASSFMSKNTGELFF. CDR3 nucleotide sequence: TGTGCCAGCAGCTTCATGAGTAAAAACACCGGGGAGCTGTTTTTT.

CDR3 nucleotides: TGCGCCAGCAGCTACTCGGGACAGGGAGAAAACACCATATATTTT. The encoded protein is CASSYSGQGENTIYF. V is TRBV5-1 and J is TRBJ1-3; 9 nucleotides align to TRBD1. Germline V lookup: CDR1 SGHRS, CDR2 YFSETQ. V trimming: 3 bases; J trimming: 6 bases; junction bases outside the gene matches: 7. The length of the CDR3 is 15 residues.